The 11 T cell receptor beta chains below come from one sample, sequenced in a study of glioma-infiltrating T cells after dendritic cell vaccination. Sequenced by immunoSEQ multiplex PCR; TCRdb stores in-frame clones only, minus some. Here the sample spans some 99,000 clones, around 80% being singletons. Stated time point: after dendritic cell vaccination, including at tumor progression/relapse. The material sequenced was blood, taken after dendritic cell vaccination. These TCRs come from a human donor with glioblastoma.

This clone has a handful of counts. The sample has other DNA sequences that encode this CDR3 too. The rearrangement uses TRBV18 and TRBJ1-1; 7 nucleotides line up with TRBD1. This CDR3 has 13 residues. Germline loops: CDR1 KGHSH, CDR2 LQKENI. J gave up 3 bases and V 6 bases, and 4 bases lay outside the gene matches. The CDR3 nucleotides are TGTGCCAGCTCCCCCACAGGGGACACTGAAGCTTTCTTT. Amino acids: CASSPTGDTEAFF. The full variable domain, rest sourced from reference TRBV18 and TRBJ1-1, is NAGVMQNPRHLVRRRGQEARLRCSPMKGHSHVYWYRQLPEEGLKFMVYLQKENIIDESGMPKERFSAEFPKEGPSILRIQQVVRGDSAAYFCASSPTGDTEAFFGQGTRLTVV.

The CDR3 DNA follows: TGTGCCAGTAGCCGGACAGGGGGCCCTAGCAATCAGCCCCAGCATTTT. Amino acid sequence: CASSRTGGPSNQPQHF. This chain joins TRBV19 and TRBJ1-5, with 11 bases aligning to TRBD1. Germline V gene lookup returns CDR1 LNHDA and CDR2 SQIVND (reference sequence). The ends lost 6 bases at V and 0 bases at J; junction bases unmatched: 4. This CDR3 is 16 amino acids long.

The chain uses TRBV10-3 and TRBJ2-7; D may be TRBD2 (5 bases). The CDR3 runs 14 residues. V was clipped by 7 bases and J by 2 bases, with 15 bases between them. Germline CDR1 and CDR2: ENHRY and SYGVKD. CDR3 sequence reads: CAINPSGVPYEQYF. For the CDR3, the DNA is TGTGCCATCAACCCCTCCGGGGTCCCCTACGAGCAGTACTTC.

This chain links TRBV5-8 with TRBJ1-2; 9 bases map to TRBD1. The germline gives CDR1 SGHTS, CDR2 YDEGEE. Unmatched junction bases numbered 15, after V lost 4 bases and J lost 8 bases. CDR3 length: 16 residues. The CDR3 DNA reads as TGTGCCAGCAGCGCTGGACAGGGGAAGTATCATGGGGGCTACACCTTC. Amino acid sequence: CASSAGQGKYHGGYTF.

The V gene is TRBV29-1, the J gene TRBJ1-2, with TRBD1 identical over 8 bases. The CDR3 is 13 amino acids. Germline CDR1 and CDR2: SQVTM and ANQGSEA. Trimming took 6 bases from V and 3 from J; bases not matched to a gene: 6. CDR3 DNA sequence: TGCAGCGTCGGACAGGGTCGGGACTATGGCTACACCTTC. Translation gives CSVGQGRDYGYTF.

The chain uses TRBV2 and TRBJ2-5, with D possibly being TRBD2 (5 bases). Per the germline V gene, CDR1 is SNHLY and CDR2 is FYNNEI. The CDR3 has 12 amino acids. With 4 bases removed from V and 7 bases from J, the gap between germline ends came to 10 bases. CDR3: CASSVSVGTQYF. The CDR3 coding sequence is TGTGCCAGCAGTGTTAGCGTCGGGACCCAGTACTTC. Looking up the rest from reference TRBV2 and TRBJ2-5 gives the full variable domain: EPEVTQTPSHQVTQMGQEVILRCVPISNHLYFYWYRQILGQKVEFLVSFYNNEISEKSEIFDDQFSVERPDGSNFTLKIRSTKLEDSAMYFCASSVSVGTQYFGPGTRLLVL.

The chain's CDR3 is CASSYSKRKRNTEAFF. In nucleotides, the CDR3 is TGTGCCAGCAGTTACTCGAAGAGGAAGAGAAACACTGAAGCTTTCTTT. V is TRBV6-6 and J is TRBJ1-1, with D unresolved. This CDR3 is built from 16 residues. With 0 bases removed from V and 2 bases from J, the gap between germline ends came to 13 bases. Germline loops: CDR1 MNHNY, CDR2 SVGAGI (reference sequence).

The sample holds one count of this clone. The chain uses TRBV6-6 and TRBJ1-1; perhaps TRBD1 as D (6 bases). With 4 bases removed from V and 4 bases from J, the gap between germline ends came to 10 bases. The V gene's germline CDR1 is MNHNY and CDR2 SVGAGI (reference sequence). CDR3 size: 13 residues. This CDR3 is CASSSFRGTEAFF. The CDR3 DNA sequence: TGTGCCAGCAGTTCATTCAGGGGCACTGAAGCTTTCTTT.

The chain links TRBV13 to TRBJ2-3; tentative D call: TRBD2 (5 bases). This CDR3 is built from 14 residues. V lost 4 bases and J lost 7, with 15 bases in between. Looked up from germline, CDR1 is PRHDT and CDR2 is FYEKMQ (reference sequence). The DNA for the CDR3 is TGTGCCAGCAGCTCTTTGATCAGCGGTCATACGCAGTATTTT. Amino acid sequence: CASSSLISGHTQYF.

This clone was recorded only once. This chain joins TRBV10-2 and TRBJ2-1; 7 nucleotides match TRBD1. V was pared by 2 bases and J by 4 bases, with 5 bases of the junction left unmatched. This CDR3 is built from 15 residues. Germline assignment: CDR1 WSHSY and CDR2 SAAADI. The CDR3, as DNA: TGCGCCAGCAGTGAGGTTTGGGACAGATACAATGAGCAGTTCTTC. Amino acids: CASSEVWDRYNEQFF.

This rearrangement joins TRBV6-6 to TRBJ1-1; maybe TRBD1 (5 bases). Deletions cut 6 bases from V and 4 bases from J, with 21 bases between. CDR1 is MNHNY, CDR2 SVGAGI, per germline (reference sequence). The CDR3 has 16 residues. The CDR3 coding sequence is TGTGCCAGCAGCCCGGAGTCAGGGAATACACGCACTGAAGCTTTCTTT. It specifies CASSPESGNTRTEAFF.